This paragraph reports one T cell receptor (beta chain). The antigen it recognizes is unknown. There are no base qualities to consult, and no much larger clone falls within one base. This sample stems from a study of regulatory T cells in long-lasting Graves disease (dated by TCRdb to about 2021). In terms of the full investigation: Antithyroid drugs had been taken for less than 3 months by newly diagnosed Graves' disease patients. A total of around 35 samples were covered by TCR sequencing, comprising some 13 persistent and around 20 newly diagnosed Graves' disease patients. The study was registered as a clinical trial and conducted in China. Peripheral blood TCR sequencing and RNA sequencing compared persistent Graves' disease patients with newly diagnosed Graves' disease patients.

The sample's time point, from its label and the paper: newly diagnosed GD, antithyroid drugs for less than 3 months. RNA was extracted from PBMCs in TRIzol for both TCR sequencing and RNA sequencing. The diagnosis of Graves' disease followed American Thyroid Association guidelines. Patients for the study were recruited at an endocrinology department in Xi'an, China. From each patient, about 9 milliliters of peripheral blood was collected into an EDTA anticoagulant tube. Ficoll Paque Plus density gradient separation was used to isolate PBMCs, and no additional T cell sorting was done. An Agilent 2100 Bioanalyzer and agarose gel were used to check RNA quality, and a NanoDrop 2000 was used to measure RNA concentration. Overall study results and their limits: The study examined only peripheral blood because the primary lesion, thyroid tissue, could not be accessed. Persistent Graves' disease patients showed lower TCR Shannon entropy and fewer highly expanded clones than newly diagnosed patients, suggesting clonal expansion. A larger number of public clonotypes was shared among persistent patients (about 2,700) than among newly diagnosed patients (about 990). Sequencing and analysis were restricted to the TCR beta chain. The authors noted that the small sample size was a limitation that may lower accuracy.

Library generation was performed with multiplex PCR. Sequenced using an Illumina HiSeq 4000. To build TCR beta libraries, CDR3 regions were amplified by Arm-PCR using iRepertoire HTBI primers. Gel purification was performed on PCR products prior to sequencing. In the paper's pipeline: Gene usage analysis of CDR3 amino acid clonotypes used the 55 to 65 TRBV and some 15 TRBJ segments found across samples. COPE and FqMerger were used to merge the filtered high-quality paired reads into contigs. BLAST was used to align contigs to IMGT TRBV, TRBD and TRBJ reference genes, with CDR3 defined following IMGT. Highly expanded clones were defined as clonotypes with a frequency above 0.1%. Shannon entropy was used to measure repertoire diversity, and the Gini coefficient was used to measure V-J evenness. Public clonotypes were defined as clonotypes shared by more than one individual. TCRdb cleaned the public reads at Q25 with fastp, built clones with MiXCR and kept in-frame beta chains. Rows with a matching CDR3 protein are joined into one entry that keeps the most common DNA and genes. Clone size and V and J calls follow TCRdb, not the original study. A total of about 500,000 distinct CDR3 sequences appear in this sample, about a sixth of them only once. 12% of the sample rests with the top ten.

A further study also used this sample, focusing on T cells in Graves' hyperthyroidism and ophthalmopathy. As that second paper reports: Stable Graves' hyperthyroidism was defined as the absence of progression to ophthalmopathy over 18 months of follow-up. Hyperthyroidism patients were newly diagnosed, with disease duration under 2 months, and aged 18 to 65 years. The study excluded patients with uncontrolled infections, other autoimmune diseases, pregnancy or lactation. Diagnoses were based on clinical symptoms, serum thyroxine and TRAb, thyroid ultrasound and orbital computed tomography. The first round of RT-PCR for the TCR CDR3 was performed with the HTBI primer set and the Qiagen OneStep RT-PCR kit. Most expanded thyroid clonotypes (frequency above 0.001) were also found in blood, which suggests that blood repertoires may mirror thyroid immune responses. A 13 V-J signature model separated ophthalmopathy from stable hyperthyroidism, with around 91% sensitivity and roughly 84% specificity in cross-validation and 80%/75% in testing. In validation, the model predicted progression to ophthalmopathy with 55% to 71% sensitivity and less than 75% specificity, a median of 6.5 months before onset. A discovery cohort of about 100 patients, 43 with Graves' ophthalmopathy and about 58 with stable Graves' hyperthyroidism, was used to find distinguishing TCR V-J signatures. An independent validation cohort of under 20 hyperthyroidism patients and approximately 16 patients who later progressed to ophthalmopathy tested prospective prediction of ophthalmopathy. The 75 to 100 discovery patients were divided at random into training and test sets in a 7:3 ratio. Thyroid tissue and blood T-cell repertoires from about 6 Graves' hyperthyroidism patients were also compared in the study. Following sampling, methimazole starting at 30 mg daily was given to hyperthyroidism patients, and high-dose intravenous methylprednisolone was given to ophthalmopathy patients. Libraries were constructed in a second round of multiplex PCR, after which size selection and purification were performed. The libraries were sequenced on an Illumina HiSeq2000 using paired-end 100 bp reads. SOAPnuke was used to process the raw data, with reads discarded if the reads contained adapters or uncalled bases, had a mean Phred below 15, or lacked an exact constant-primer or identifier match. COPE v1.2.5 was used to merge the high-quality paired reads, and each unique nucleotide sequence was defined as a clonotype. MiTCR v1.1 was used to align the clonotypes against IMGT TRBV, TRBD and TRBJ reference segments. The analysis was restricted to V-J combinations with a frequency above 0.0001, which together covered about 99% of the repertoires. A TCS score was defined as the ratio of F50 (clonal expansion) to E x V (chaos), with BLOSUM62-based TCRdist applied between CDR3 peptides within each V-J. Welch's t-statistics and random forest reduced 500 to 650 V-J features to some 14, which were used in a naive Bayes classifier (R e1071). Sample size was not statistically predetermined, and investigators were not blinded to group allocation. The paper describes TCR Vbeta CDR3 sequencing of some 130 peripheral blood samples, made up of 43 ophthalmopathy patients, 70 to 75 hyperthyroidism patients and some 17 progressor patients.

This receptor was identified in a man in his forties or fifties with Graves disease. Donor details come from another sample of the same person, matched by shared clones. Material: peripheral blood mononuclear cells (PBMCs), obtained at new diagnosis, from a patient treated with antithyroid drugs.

The CDR3 protein is CASSSQGDGDTQYF. The sequence in DNA is TGCGCCAGCAGCTCACAGGGAGATGGTGATACGCAGTATTTT. The V and J genes are TRBV5-1 and TRBJ2-3; the D gene is perhaps TRBD1, on 6 matching bases. Relative to germline, V is 3 bases shorter and J is 6 bases shorter, with 14 bases between their ends. Reading the germline V gene gives CDR1 SGHRS and CDR2 YFSETQ. From cysteine to phenylalanine, the CDR3 is 14 amino acids long. Only the CDR3 region is kept as DNA, spanning 42 bases read in frame from base 1.